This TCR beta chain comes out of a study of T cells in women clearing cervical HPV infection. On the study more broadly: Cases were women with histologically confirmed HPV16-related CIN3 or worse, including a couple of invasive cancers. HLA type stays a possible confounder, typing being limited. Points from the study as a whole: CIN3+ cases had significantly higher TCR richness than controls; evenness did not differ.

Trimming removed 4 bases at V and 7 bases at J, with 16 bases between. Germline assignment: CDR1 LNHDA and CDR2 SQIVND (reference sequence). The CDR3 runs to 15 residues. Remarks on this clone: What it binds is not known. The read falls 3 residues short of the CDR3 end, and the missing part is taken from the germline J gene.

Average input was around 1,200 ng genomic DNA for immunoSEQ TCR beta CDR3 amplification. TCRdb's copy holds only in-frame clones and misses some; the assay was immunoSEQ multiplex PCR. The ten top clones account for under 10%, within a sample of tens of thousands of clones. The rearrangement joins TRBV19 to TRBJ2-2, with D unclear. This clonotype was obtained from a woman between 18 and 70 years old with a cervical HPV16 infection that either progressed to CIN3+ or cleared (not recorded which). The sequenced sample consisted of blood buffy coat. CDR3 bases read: TGTGCCAGTAGTACCACGTACTGGGCCGTCGGGGAG. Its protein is CASSTTYWAVGE. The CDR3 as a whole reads CASSTTYWAVGELFF.